These T cell receptor beta chains were read from a single sample in a study of T-cell memory formation after mild COVID-19. From the 5' RACE reads, TCRdb called clonotypes with MiXCR, one entry per CDR3 protein. Of about 290,000 distinct CDR3 sequences in the sample, 15% to 20% were seen once. Sequenced: PBMCs or a T cell subset sorted from them (not recorded which). The receptor source for this set is a young man who had mild COVID-19 (a few samples of this study predate the infection). Cell type and time point are not known. Both conserved end residues are part of each CDR3. A D gene is named only where the DNA matches it firmly. The size entry is marked missing in some rows and otherwise reads once, few, many or a size class.

CDR3 length,J gene,V gene,D gene,clone size,CDR3 DNA,CDR3 protein
15,TRBJ2-5,TRBV4-2,-,few,TGTGCCAGCAGCCAAGATCCATCGGGGGACGAGACCCAGTACTTC,CASSQDPSGDETQYF
15,TRBJ2-6,TRBV19,-,few,TGTGCCAGTAGCCCCTTCCCTTCTGGGGCCAACGTCCTGACTTTC,CASSPFPSGANVLTF
15,TRBJ1-1,TRBV20-1,TRBD1,few,TGCAGTGCTGAAGACCCGACAGGGAGTTTCTCTGAAGCTTTCTTT,CSAEDPTGSFSEAFF
16,TRBJ2-1,TRBV27,-,-,TGTGCCAGCAGTTTACTGTCGGGGAGCTCCTACAATGAGCAGTTCTTC,CASSLLSGSSYNEQFF
17,TRBJ2-3,TRBV14,TRBD2,few,TGTGCCAGCAGCCAAGGCGTACTAGCGGGGGGCACAGATACGCAGTATTTT,CASSQGVLAGGTDTQYF
16,TRBJ2-3,TRBV6-5,-,-,TGTGCCAGCAGTACGCCTTCGCGCGATAGCACAGATACGCAGTATTTT,CASSTPSRDSTDTQYF
16,TRBJ1-1,TRBV28,TRBD1,few,TGTGCCAGCAGTTCCCGGGGGACAGGGGAGAACACTGAAGCTTTCTTT,CASSSRGTGENTEAFF
15,TRBJ1-1,TRBV5-1,-,-,TGCGCCAGCAGCTCGGACGGGTGGGTGGGGACTGAAGCTTTCTTT,CASSSDGWVGTEAFF
15,TRBJ1-2,TRBV11-2,-,-,TGTGCCAGCAGCTTAGGTGGAAGGACCTTCTATGGCTACACCTTC,CASSLGGRTFYGYTF
15,TRBJ1-5,TRBV20-1,-,few,TGCAGTGCTAAGGGCAGGTGGGGGGCCAATCAGCCCCAGCATTTT,CSAKGRWGANQPQHF
17,TRBJ2-3,TRBV5-1,TRBD2,-,TGCGCCAGCAGCCCTCCGACTAGCGGGGGGGCCACAGATACGCAGTATTTT,CASSPPTSGGATDTQYF
16,TRBJ2-1,TRBV18,TRBD2,-,TGTGCCAGCTCACCCGTGGGACTAGCGAGTGTCAATGAGCAGTTCTTC,CASSPVGLASVNEQFF
14,TRBJ2-1,TRBV4-1,-,few,TGCGCCAGCAGCCAAGTTAGACTTCCCAATGAGCAGTTCTTC,CASSQVRLPNEQFF
13,TRBJ1-1,TRBV6-5,TRBD1,-,TGTGCCAGCAGAAATGACAGGGCCAGGGAAGCTTTCTTT,CASRNDRAREAFF
15,TRBJ1-2,TRBV7-9,-,once,TGTGCCAGCAGCTTAAATCCCTCTGCTAACTATGGCTACACCTTC,CASSLNPSANYGYTF